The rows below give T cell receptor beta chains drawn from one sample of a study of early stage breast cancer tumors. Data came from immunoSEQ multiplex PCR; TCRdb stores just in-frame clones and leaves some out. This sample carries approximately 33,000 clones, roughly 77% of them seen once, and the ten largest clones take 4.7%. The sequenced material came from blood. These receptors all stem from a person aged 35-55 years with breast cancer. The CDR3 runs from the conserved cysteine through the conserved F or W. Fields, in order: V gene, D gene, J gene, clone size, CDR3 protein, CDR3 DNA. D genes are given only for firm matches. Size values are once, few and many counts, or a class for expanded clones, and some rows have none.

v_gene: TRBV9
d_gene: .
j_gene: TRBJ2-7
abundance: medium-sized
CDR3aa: CASSGEQGNEQYF
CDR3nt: TGTGCCAGCAGCGGGGAGCAGGGAAACGAGCAGTACTTC

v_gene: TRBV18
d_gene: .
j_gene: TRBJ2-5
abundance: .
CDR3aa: CASSPGGGEETQYF
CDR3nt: TGTGCCAGCTCCCCAGGGGGGGGCGAAGAGACCCAGTACTTC

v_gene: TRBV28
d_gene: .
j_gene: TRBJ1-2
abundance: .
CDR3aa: CASSLMGYGYTF
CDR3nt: TGTGCCAGCAGTTTGATGGGTTATGGCTACACCTTC

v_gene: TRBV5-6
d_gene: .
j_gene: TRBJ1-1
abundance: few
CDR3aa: CASSYYGWANTEAFF
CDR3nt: TGTGCCAGCAGCTATTACGGGTGGGCGAACACTGAAGCTTTCTTT

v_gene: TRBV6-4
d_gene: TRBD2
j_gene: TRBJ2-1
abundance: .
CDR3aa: CASSVAASGSELNEQFF
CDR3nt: TGTGCCAGCAGTGTAGCTGCTAGCGGGAGTGAATTAAATGAGCAGTTCTTC

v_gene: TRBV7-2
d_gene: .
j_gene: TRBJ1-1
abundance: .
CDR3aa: CASSLGGVFTEAFF
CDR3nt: TGTGCCAGCAGCTTAGGTGGCGTCTTCACTGAAGCTTTCTTT

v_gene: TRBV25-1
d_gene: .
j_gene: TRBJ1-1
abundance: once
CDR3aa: CASSELRTGRGTEAFF
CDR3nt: TGTGCCAGCAGTGAATTACGAACAGGGCGAGGAACTGAAGCTTTCTTT

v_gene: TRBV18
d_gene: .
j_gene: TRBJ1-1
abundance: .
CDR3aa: CASITGLEAFF
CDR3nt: TGTGCCAGCATAACAGGGTTAGAAGCTTTCTTT

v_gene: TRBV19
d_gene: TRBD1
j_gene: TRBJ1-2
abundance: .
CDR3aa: CASSLGGTGYGYTF
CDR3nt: TGTGCCAGTAGCCTGGGAGGGACAGGCTATGGCTACACCTTC

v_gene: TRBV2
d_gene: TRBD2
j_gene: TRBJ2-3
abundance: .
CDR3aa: CASSDPRTSDPDTQYF
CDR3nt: TGTGCCAGCAGTGATCCCCGGACTAGCGATCCAGATACGCAGTATTTT